This TCR beta chain was obtained from a study of CD8 T cells in cerebrospinal fluid in Alzheimer's disease. Study context: Two single-cell methods, plate-based nested PCR and droplet-based sequencing, assessed CSF clonal expansion.

For droplet-based sequencing, live CSF cells were sorted using a live/dead marker. This clonotype registers medium-sized by frequency. Its antigen is not identified. CDR1 LNHDA and CDR2 SQIVND come from the germline V gene (reference sequence). CDR3 size: 15 residues. Profiling of CSF cells used 10X single-cell V(D)J plus 5' expression. TCRdb re-called the 10x single-cell sequencing reads and shows each CDR3 protein once, DNA omitted. In total, the table holds 950 to 1,500 distinct CDR3 sequences. Study-level results: Alzheimer's patients were not enriched for EBV-specific clones, which were not the most expanded.

Source material: cerebrospinal fluid. The sequence was obtained from a human donor with Parkinson's disease. The chain joins TRBV19 to TRBJ2-2; TCRdb's assignment of TRBD1 cannot be checked, as there is no DNA. CDR3 sequence reads: CASNRPGSGTGELFF.